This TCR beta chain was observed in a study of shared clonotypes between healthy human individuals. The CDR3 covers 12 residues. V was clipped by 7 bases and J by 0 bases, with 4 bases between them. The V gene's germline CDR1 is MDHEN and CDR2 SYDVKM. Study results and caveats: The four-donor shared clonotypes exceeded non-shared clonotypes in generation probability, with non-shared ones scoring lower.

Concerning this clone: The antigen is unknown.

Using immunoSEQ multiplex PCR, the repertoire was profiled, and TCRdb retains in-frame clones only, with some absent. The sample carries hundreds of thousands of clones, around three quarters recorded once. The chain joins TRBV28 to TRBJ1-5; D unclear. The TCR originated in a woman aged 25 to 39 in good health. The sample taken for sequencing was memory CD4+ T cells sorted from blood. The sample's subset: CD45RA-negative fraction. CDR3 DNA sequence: TGTGCCAGCAAGCATAGCAATCAGCCCCAGCATTTT. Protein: CASKHSNQPQHF.